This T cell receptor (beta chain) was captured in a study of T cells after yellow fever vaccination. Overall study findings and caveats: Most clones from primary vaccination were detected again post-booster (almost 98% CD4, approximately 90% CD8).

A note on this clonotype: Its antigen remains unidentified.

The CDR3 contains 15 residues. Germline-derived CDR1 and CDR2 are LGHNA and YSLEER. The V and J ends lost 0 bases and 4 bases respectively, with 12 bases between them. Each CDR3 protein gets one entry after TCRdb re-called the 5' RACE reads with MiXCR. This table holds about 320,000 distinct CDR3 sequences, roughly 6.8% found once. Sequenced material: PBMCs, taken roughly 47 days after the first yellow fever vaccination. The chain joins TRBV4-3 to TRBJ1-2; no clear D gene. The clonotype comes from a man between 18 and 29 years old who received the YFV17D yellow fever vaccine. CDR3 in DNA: TGCGCCAGCAGCCAAGACCCGCCTTTTATCTATGGCTACACCTTC. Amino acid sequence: CASSQDPPFIYGYTF.